The 15 T cell receptor beta chains presented below share a single source sample, sequenced in a study of shared T cell receptors in the human thymus. Using immunoSEQ multiplex PCR, the repertoire was profiled, and TCRdb retains in-frame clones only, with some absent. In the table there are roughly 710,000 clones, 80% to 90% of which are singletons. The sample also formed part of further work on human thymus T cells.

Sequenced sample: thymocytes. The source is a girl under three years old with a congenital heart defect.

V and J are TRBV28 and TRBJ1-1; perhaps TRBD1 as D (5 bases). V was shortened by 10 bases and J by 3 bases, with 18 bases between the two germline ends. The germline CDR1 and CDR2 sequences are MDHEN and SYDVKM. The CDR3 is made up of 14 amino acids. The CDR3 reads CAISPKEGDTEAFF. The CDR3 DNA reads as TGTGCCATCAGCCCGAAGGAAGGGGACACTGAAGCTTTCTTT.

Concerning this clone: In the same sample, other DNA sequences code for this CDR3. The gene calls are TRBV2 and TRBJ1-2, with TRBD1 matching over 7 bases. The length of the CDR3 is 12 residues. The trim removed 5 bases at V and 6 bases at J, leaving 3 bases unmatched. The germline CDR1 and CDR2 sequences are SNHLY and FYNNEI. As DNA, the CDR3 is TGTGCCAGCAGTAGACAGGGCAATGGCTACACCTTC. This translates into CASSRQGNGYTF.

The chain has TRBV28 and TRBJ1-1, with 7 bases matching TRBD1. The germline V gene has CDR1 MDHEN and CDR2 SYDVKM. This CDR3 spans 16 amino acids. The J segment lost 5 bases and the V segment lost 2 bases, leaving 11 bases of the junction unmatched. CDR3 sequence (DNA): TGTGCCAGCAGTTTAGTTCCGGGACAGAGGATGACTGAAGCTTTCTTT. It is translated as CASSLVPGQRMTEAFF.

This rearrangement joins TRBV5-1 to TRBJ2-7; TRBD1 agrees at 8 bases. Germline V gene sequence: CDR1 SGHRS, CDR2 YFSETQ. J lost 2 bases, V lost 3 bases, and 10 bases had no gene match. This CDR3 is built from 16 residues. CDR3 DNA: TGCGCCAGCAGCTGGAGGCCCAGGACAGGGCCCTACGAGCAGTACTTC. Translation: CASSWRPRTGPYEQYF.

The chain recombines TRBV5-1 with TRBJ1-1, with a tentative D call TRBD1 (5 bases). The germline V gene has CDR1 SGHRS and CDR2 YFSETQ. The V end was cut by 4 bases, the J end by 0 bases, with 13 bases between. The CDR3 extends over 15 amino acids. In DNA form, the CDR3 reads TGCGCCAGCAGCCCCTACCGACAGATGAACACTGAAGCTTTCTTT. Its protein is CASSPYRQMNTEAFF. Drawing the rest from reference TRBV5-1 and TRBJ1-1, the complete variable domain is KAGVTQTPRYLIKTRGQQVTLSCSPISGHRSVSWYQQTPGQGLQFLFEYFSETQRNKGNFPGRFSGRQFSNSRSEMNVSTLELGDSALYLCASSPYRQMNTEAFFGQGTRLTVV.

The chain combines TRBV19 with TRBJ1-4; D uncertain. The CDR3 is 14 amino acids. The germline V gene has CDR1 LNHDA and CDR2 SQIVND (reference sequence). V lost 2 bases, J lost 6 bases, and 10 bases lay in between. The DNA of the CDR3 is TGTGCCAGTAGTATACCATCCAATTATGAAAAACTGTTTTTT. Its translation is CASSIPSNYEKLFF.

This CDR3 is CASTLPEGGTEAFF. The CDR3 coding sequence is TGCGCCAGCACCCTACCAGAAGGGGGCACTGAAGCTTTCTTT. The chain combines TRBV5-1 with TRBJ1-1, with a tentative D call TRBD1 (6 bases). Germline CDR1 reads SGHRS; CDR2 reads YFSETQ. The length of the CDR3 is 14 residues. V lost 6 bases to trimming and J lost 4 bases, with 16 bases between them.

Notes on this clone: The same CDR3 arises from other DNA sequences in this sample as well. V usage is TRBV5-1 and J usage is TRBJ2-1; D not resolved. The V gene lost 0 bases and the J gene lost 8 bases, with 6 bases spanning the gap. The germline gives CDR1 SGHRS, CDR2 YFSETQ. This CDR3 has 12 amino acids. In DNA, the CDR3 is TGCGCCAGCAGCTTGGCCCGGGATGAGCAGTTCTTC. Its translation: CASSLARDEQFF.

This clone was counted once. Here the CDR3 reads CASSLIQGHTEAFF. As DNA, the CDR3 is TGCGCCAGCAGCCTTATACAGGGTCACACTGAAGCTTTCTTT. V usage is TRBV5-1 and J usage is TRBJ1-1; the D gene is possibly TRBD1 (6 bases). The CDR3 extends over 14 amino acids. Trimming shortened V by 4 bases and J by 3 bases, and 13 bases separated the two germline ends. Germline assignment: CDR1 SGHRS and CDR2 YFSETQ.

This clone was observed a single time. CDR3 in DNA: TGTGCCAGCAGTGAGGGTCTCGGCGGAATAAATTCACCCCTCCACTTT. Its translation: CASSEGLGGINSPLHF. J is TRBJ1-6 and V is TRBV6-1; D gene unclear. The CDR3 is 16 amino acids. Germline V lookup: CDR1 MNHNS, CDR2 SASEGT. V was trimmed by 3 bases and J by 7 bases, leaving 16 bases between them.

The chain links TRBV6-5 to TRBJ1-2; 7 bases fit TRBD1. V lost 4 bases, J lost 0 bases, and 2 bases stayed unmatched. CDR3 size: 14 residues. The germline gives CDR1 MNHEY, CDR2 SVGAGI. In DNA form, the CDR3 reads TGTGCCAGCAGTTGGGGACAGACTAACTATGGCTACACCTTC. Translated: CASSWGQTNYGYTF.

The genes are TRBV5-4 and TRBJ2-3, with 15 bases matching TRBD2. This CDR3 has 18 residues. Germline assignment: CDR1 SGHNT and CDR2 YYREEE (reference sequence). V trimming: 3 bases; J trimming: 6 bases; junction bases outside the gene matches: 11. CDR3 amino acids: CASSSPGLAGGGLDTQYF. DNA of the CDR3: TGTGCCAGCAGCTCGCCGGGACTAGCGGGGGGCGGGTTGGATACGCAGTATTTT.

V usage is TRBV7-2 and J usage is TRBJ2-5; a weak D match, TRBD1 (5 bases). V was cut by 5 bases and J by 2 bases, with 12 bases left in between. CDR1 is SGHTA and CDR2 is FQGNSA in the germline V gene. The CDR3 is made up of 14 amino acids. CDR3 in DNA: TGTGCCAGCAGCCTAAAGAAGGGGCAAGAGACCCAGTACTTC. Translating gives CASSLKKGQETQYF.

The rearrangement joins TRBV5-5 to TRBJ1-1; D is unresolved. There are 14 residues in the CDR3. Trimming removed 1 base from V and 6 bases from J, with 13 bases in between. Germline CDR1 reads SGHKS; CDR2 reads YYEKEE (reference sequence). CDR3 bases: TGTGCCAGCAGCTTGAACGGAGAAAGGCCTGAAGCTTTCTTT. This translates into CASSLNGERPEAFF.

The J gene is TRBJ2-5, the V gene TRBV4-1; 15 bases are shared with TRBD2. The CDR3 runs to 20 residues. The germline V gene has CDR1 MGHRA and CDR2 YSYEKL. Losses at the gene ends were 3 bases for V and 4 bases for J; bases not matched to a gene: 15. CDR3 sequence: CASSHRTSGGASTELETQYF. The CDR3 DNA is TGCGCCAGCAGCCACAGGACTAGCGGGGGGGCCTCGACGGAGCTAGAGACCCAGTACTTC.